The 27 T cell receptor beta chains in this list originate from one sample, sequenced in a study of blood T cell repertoires in COVID-19. Using immunoSEQ multiplex PCR, the repertoire was profiled, and TCRdb retains in-frame clones only, with some absent. The table lists about 110,000 clones, 76% of them singletons. What was sequenced was peripheral blood. The receptors were gathered from a woman at least 80 years old with acute or convalescent COVID-19.

V and J are TRBV6-6 and TRBJ2-7, with TRBD1 as a possible D gene (6 bases). CDR1 and CDR2 (germline): MNHNY, SVGAGI (reference sequence). Trimming took off 6 bases at V and 0 bases at J, with 12 bases between the two ends. The CDR3 consists of 14 residues. The CDR3 DNA reads TGTGCCAGCAGAGAACAGGGAAACTCCTACGAGCAGTACTTC. This translates into CASREQGNSYEQYF.

This chain connects TRBV29-1 to TRBJ1-4; 9 bases are shared with TRBD1. V shed 6 bases, J shed 10 bases, and the junction held 6 bases outside the gene matches. The CDR3 extends over 12 amino acids. The germline V gene encodes CDR1 SQVTM and CDR2 ANQGSEA. The CDR3 is CSVSDRGRKLFF. The DNA of the CDR3 is TGCAGCGTCTCGGACAGGGGAAGAAAACTGTTTTTT.

This clone was found once. Relative to the germline gene, one junction end is altered; a read error may explain this. The genes are TRBV7-7 and TRBJ2-5; TRBD1 aligns across 10 bases. The CDR3 contains 17 residues. Germline V gives CDR1 SSHAT, CDR2 FNYEAQ (reference sequence). The CDR3 loop is CASSSSPGQGIGETQYF. DNA of the CDR3: TGTGCTAGCAGCTCGAGCCCGGGACAGGGGATTGGAGAGACCCAGTACTTC.

This chain joins TRBV5-8 and TRBJ1-3; a possible D gene is TRBD1 (5 bases). Germline CDR1 is SGHTS and CDR2 is YDEGEE. Trimming removed 4 bases from V and 3 bases from J, with 14 bases in between. The CDR3 consists of 15 residues. This CDR3 reads CASSQPGTVGNTIYF. For the CDR3, the DNA is TGTGCCAGCAGCCAACCAGGGACTGTTGGAAACACCATATATTTT.

This CDR3 is CAWSYRGGNTIYF. In DNA form, the CDR3 reads TGTGCCTGGAGTTATAGAGGGGGAAACACCATATATTTT. The chain couples TRBV30 to TRBJ1-3; D unresolved. The length of the CDR3 is 13 residues. Trimming removed 2 bases from V and 4 bases from J, with 9 bases in between. Germline-derived CDR1 and CDR2 are GTSNPN and SVGIG (reference sequence).

The chain is built from TRBV6-5 and TRBJ1-2; 8 bases fit TRBD1. J was trimmed by 5 bases and V by 11 bases; bases with no gene match: 16. The CDR3 is 15 residues long. CDR1 is MNHEY and CDR2 is SVGAGI in the germline V gene. The CDR3 reads CAASGGQGALYGYTF. In DNA form, the CDR3 reads TGTGCCGCCTCCGGGGGCCAGGGGGCCCTATATGGCTACACCTTC.

This sequence joins TRBV4-2 and TRBJ2-7; the D gene is possibly TRBD2 (6 bases). Germline loops: CDR1 LGHNA, CDR2 YNFKEQ. The ends were cut back, 4 bases at V and 1 base at J, with 11 bases in the middle. The CDR3 is made up of 14 amino acids. The CDR3 loop is CASSRAGQSYEQYF. CDR3 coding DNA: TGTGCCAGCAGCCGGGCGGGGCAATCCTACGAGCAGTACTTC.

The chain is built from TRBV7-9 and TRBJ1-5; D gene ambiguous. Per germline, CDR1 SEHNR and CDR2 FQNEAQ (reference sequence). With 5 bases removed from V and 1 base from J, the gap between germline ends came to 9 bases. CDR3 length: 14 amino acids. CDR3 region: CASSVSMSNQPQHF. The CDR3 DNA sequence: TGTGCCAGCAGCGTGAGTATGAGCAATCAGCCCCAGCATTTT.

J is TRBJ1-1 and V is TRBV5-1; tentatively, D is TRBD1 (5 bases). CDR3 length equals 15 residues. The V gene's germline CDR1 is SGHRS and CDR2 YFSETQ. Trimming shortened V by 0 bases and J by 4 bases, and 13 bases separated the two germline ends. This CDR3 is CASSLARGISTEAFF. CDR3 nucleotides: TGCGCCAGCAGCTTGGCCCGGGGGATAAGCACTGAAGCTTTCTTT.

This clone has more than one count but fewer than ten. V and J are TRBV27 and TRBJ2-1; 9 bases are shared with TRBD2. The CDR3 length is 18 residues. The V and J ends lost 6 bases and 5 bases, in that order; junction bases with no gene match: 17. Germline V lookup: CDR1 MNHEY, CDR2 SMNVEV (reference sequence). In nucleotides, the CDR3 is TGTGCCAGCAGCAATATACACCCGGGACTAGCTTACGACAATGAGCAGTTCTTC. Translated: CASSNIHPGLAYDNEQFF.

The chain carries TRBV7-8 and TRBJ1-5; TRBD1 aligns across 7 bases. V trimming: 5 bases; J trimming: 3 bases; junction bases outside the gene matches: 7. Germline V CDR1 and CDR2: SGHVS, FQNEAQ. CDR3 length: 15 residues. As DNA, the CDR3 is TGTGCCAGCAGCCAGGGGGGGGCAAACAATCAGCCCCAGCATTTT. Its translation: CASSQGGANNQPQHF.

The chain combines TRBV10-2 with TRBJ1-1; TRBD1 matches at 7 bases. The CDR3 spans 13 residues. Germline V gene lookup returns CDR1 WSHSY and CDR2 SAAADI. The junction had 4 bases not matched to a gene; V was cut back by 9 bases and J by 0 bases. CDR3 in amino acids: CASETGMNTEAFF. The CDR3 nucleotides are TGCGCCAGTGAGACAGGGATGAACACTGAAGCTTTCTTT.

The chain has TRBV5-4 and TRBJ1-2; D uncertain. The CDR3 loop spans 11 amino acids. Per the germline V gene, CDR1 is SGHNT and CDR2 is YYREEE (reference sequence). V was cut by 3 bases and J by 7 bases, with 7 bases left in between. CDR3 nucleotide sequence: TGTGCCAGCAGCTCTTCAGGTGGCTACACCTTC. As protein: CASSSSGGYTF. Based on the CDR3 plus reference TRBV5-4 and TRBJ1-2, the full variable domain is ETGVTQSPTHLIKTRGQQVTLRCSSQSGHNTVSWYQQALGQGPQFIFQYYREEENGRGNFPPRFSGLQFPNYSSELNVNALELDDSALYLCASSSSGGYTFGSGTRLTVV.

This clone was counted a few times. The chain uses TRBV3-1 (or the pseudogene TRBV3-2) and TRBJ1-2; weak D call: TRBD1 (5 bases). The CDR3 totals 14 residues. CDR1 and CDR2 from the germline V gene are LGHDT and YNNKEL (reference sequence). The ends were cut back, 3 bases at V and 8 bases at J, with 16 bases in the middle. The CDR3 region has the DNA TGTGCCAGCAGCCAGGCTCCGGGGGAGGGCGGCTACACCTTC. It is translated as CASSQAPGEGGYTF.

The chain uses TRBV5-1 and TRBJ2-5; D unresolved. Germline V gives CDR1 SGHRS, CDR2 YFSETQ. Trimming removed 2 bases from V and 0 bases from J, with 11 bases in between. The CDR3 spans 15 residues. CDR3: CASSLSVADQETQYF. CDR3 coding DNA: TGCGCCAGCAGCTTAAGCGTGGCAGACCAAGAGACCCAGTACTTC.

The rearrangement links TRBV10-3 to TRBJ1-3, with TRBD1 as a possible D gene (5 bases). CDR3 size: 15 residues. The V gene lost 7 bases and the J gene lost 1 base, with 14 bases spanning the gap. Germline lookup yields CDR1 ENHRY and CDR2 SYGVKD. The CDR3 sequence is CAIIRGIGSGNTIYF. Here the CDR3 DNA reads TGTGCCATCATCCGGGGGATTGGGTCTGGAAACACCATATATTTT.

This clone was observed a single time. J is TRBJ2-3 and V is TRBV30, with D possibly TRBD2 on 5 matching bases. This CDR3 region has 11 residues. Germline V lookup: CDR1 GTSNPN, CDR2 SVGIG (reference sequence). V was cut by 4 bases and J by 5 bases, with 7 bases left in between. CDR3 loop: CAWKREDTQYF. The CDR3 DNA is TGTGCCTGGAAACGGGAAGATACGCAGTATTTT.

In nucleotides, the CDR3 is TGTGCCAGCAGCTCCTGGCAGGGGGCCTACGAGCAGTACTTC. This encodes CASSSWQGAYEQYF. The V and J genes are TRBV11-2 and TRBJ2-7; 7 nucleotides agree with TRBD1. Trimming at V came to 4 bases and at J to 2 bases, leaving 5 bases not matched to a gene. Per the germline V gene, CDR1 is SGHAT and CDR2 is FQNNGV. The CDR3 contains 14 residues.

The V and J genes are TRBV10-3 and TRBJ2-7; TRBD1 is a possible D gene (5 bases). With 11 bases removed from V and 7 bases from J, the gap between germline ends came to 21 bases. CDR1 is ENHRY and CDR2 is SYGVKD in the germline V gene. The CDR3 length is 13 residues. The CDR3 region is CAVDWGDRREQYF. CDR3 in DNA: TGTGCCGTCGACTGGGGCGATCGTCGTGAGCAGTACTTC.

The chain combines TRBV6-2 or TRBV6-3 with TRBJ2-3; D gene unclear. The V gene's germline CDR1 is MNHEY and CDR2 SVGEGT. Deletions cut 4 bases from V and 4 bases from J, with 6 bases between. CDR3 length equals 12 residues. DNA for the CDR3: TGTGCCAGCAGTTTAATCGCAGATACGCAGTATTTT. Translated, it gives CASSLIADTQYF.

V gene TRBV7-2 combines with J gene TRBJ2-3; tentatively, D is TRBD2 (7 bases). From germline, CDR1 is SGHTA and CDR2 FQGNSA. The CDR3 spans 17 residues. V dropped 0 bases and J dropped 3 bases, with 16 bases sitting between them. The CDR3 here is CASSLAGAGAGTDTQYF. The CDR3 DNA reads as TGTGCCAGCAGCTTAGCGGGGGCGGGAGCGGGGACAGATACGCAGTATTTT.

This clone appeared once. This sequence may be a read error, since a much larger clone differs from it by one base. The rearrangement uses TRBV11-2 and TRBJ1-2; TRBD1 agrees at 8 bases. Germline loops: CDR1 SGHAT, CDR2 FQNNGV. There are 13 residues in the CDR3. J was trimmed by 5 bases and V by 5 bases; bases with no gene match: 4. The CDR3 DNA follows: TGTGCCAGCAGCCAACAGGGGGAGTATGGCTACACCTTC. This codes for CASSQQGEYGYTF. The whole variable domain, remainder taken from reference TRBV11-2 and TRBJ1-2, is EAGVAQSPRYKIIEKRQSVAFWCNPISGHATLYWYQQILGQGPKLLIQFQNNGVVDDSQLPKDRFSAERLKGVDSTLKIQPAKLEDSAVYLCASSQQGEYGYTFGSGTRLTVV.

The genes are TRBV28 and TRBJ1-5, with D unresolved. The V and J ends lost 1 base and 5 bases respectively, with 6 bases between them. The germline V gene has CDR1 MDHEN and CDR2 SYDVKM. The CDR3 covers 13 residues. CDR3 DNA sequence: TGTGCCAGCAGTTTATCGCGGGATCAGCCCCAGCATTTT. Translating it yields CASSLSRDQPQHF.

The V gene is TRBV10-1, the J gene TRBJ1-1; no definite D call. CDR1 and CDR2 (germline): WNHNN, SYGVQD (reference sequence). The CDR3 has 13 amino acids. Trimming removed 2 bases from V and 0 bases from J, with 4 bases in between. The CDR3 loop is CASSENMNTEAFF. The CDR3 DNA reads TGCGCCAGCAGTGAGAACATGAACACTGAAGCTTTCTTT.

The J gene is TRBJ2-3, the V gene TRBV7-9; 11 bases match TRBD2. CDR1 SEHNR and CDR2 FQNEAQ come from the germline V gene (reference sequence). Losses at the gene ends were 5 bases for V and 1 base for J; bases not matched to a gene: 2. The CDR3 is made up of 15 amino acids. CDR3 DNA: TGTGCCAGCAGCAAGGGACTAGCGGGCACAGATACGCAGTATTTT. Protein product: CASSKGLAGTDTQYF. Full variable domain (outside the CDR3, taken from reference TRBV7-9 and TRBJ2-3): DTGVSQNPRHKITKRGQNVTFRCDPISEHNRLYWYRQTLGQGPEFLTYFQNEAQLEKSRLLSDRFSAERPKGSFSTLEIQRTEQGDSAMYLCASSKGLAGTDTQYFGPGTRLTVL.

The V and J genes are TRBV2 and TRBJ2-7; D ambiguous. The CDR3 loop spans 13 amino acids. Germline values: CDR1 SNHLY, CDR2 FYNNEI. V was clipped by 3 bases and J by 7 bases, with 13 bases between them. Here the CDR3 DNA reads TGTGCCAGCAGTGAGTGGCCTTCGGGTGAGCAGTACTTC. Translated, it gives CASSEWPSGEQYF.

The V and J genes are TRBV30 and TRBJ1-1; D unresolved. The V and J ends lost 5 bases and 2 bases respectively, with 9 bases between them. Germline V gene sequence: CDR1 GTSNPN, CDR2 SVGIG (reference sequence). The CDR3 totals 12 residues. For the CDR3, the DNA is TGTGCCTGGGGAAAGACAAACACTGAAGCTTTCTTT. Translating it yields CAWGKTNTEAFF.